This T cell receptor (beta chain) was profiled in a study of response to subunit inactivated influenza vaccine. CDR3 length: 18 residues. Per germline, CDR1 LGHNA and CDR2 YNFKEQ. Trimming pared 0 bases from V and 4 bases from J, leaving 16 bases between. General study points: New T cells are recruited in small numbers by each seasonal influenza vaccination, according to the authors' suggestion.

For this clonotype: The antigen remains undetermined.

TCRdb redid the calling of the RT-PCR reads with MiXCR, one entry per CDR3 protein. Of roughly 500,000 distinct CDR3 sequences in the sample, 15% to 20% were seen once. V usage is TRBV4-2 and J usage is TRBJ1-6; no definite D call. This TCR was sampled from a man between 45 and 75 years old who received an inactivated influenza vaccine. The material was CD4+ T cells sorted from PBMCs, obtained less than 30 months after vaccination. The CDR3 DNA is TGTGCCAGCAGCCAAGATATGGGTGGTCGTCCGTATAATTCACCCCTCCACTTT. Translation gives CASSQDMGGRPYNSPLHF.